The clone carrying this TCR beta chain was seen ten or more times. V was pared by 0 bases and J by 4 bases, with 6 bases between. Germline V CDR1 and CDR2: MNHEY, SVGAGI. The CDR3 is made up of 13 amino acids. The data derive from a study of neurological immune-mediated disorders. Noted time point: longitudinal time-point 2. TCRdb used MiXCR to reprocess the 5' RACE reads, holding one entry per CDR3 protein. The sample contains about 49,000 distinct CDR3 sequences, roughly 14% of which appear only once. The gene calls are TRBV6-5 and TRBJ2-5, with D uncertain. The receptor's source is a male donor with HTLV-1-associated myelopathy (HAM/TSP). The sequencing sample was made of PBMCs. The CDR3 reads CASSYSIGETQYF. CDR3 nucleotide sequence: TGTGCCAGCAGTTACTCGATCGGAGAGACCCAGTACTTC.